A selection of T cell receptor beta chains follows, all from one sample in a study of OX40 agonist ivuxolimab in advanced cancers. Sequencing was performed with immunoSEQ multiplex PCR; in TCRdb, only in-frame clones are kept and a portion is missing. This table has 55,000 to 75,000 clones, about nine tenths appearing once. The sample in question was CD4+ or CD8+ T cells sorted from blood, obtained in a trial of the OX40 agonist ivuxolimab. These TCRs come from an adult with an advanced solid tumor such as melanoma, head and neck, liver or kidney cancer. Each CDR3 is given without its conserved first and last residue. Fields, in order: V gene, clone size, J gene, CDR3 protein. Some rows have no size entry. The others give once, few or many, or a class for an expanded clone.

V gene: TRBV5-1; clone size: .; J gene: TRBJ1-1; CDR3 protein: ASSLEATGDAEAF
V gene: TRBV9; clone size: .; J gene: TRBJ2-2; CDR3 protein: ASSVMTSGSGGELF
V gene: TRBV7-9; clone size: .; J gene: TRBJ2-1; CDR3 protein: ASSLAGTYREQF
V gene: TRBV28; clone size: .; J gene: TRBJ1-5; CDR3 protein: ASSLGGVYNQPQH
V gene: TRBV5-1; clone size: once; J gene: TRBJ2-5; CDR3 protein: ASSLVQETQY
V gene: TRBV28; clone size: .; J gene: TRBJ1-5; CDR3 protein: ATFGGDQPQH
V gene: TRBV2; clone size: few; J gene: TRBJ1-2; CDR3 protein: ASSPTGGHGYT
V gene: TRBV19; clone size: once; J gene: TRBJ2-1; CDR3 protein: ASTSRQGATSSYNEQF
V gene: TRBV28; clone size: .; J gene: TRBJ1-1; CDR3 protein: ASSLSRRGSTEAF
V gene: TRBV15; clone size: .; J gene: TRBJ2-2; CDR3 protein: ATSREGLAGSTGELF
V gene: TRBV7-6; clone size: once; J gene: TRBJ2-3; CDR3 protein: ASSQTPSTDTQY
V gene: TRBV6-4; clone size: .; J gene: TRBJ2-3; CDR3 protein: ASSTTGGGTQY